This T cell receptor beta chain derives from a study of blood T cell repertoires in COVID-19. On the study more broadly: Sites across the United States, Italy and Spain contributed samples from acute and convalescent COVID-19. T cells, B-cell-depleted T cells, or PBMCs supplied cDNA or gDNA.

Authors' methods: Estimates of nucleated cell counts were drawn from the amplification of reference gene primers. The assay was immunoSEQ multiplex PCR, and TCRdb's table has in-frame clones only and misses some. Clone size and V and J calls were adopted from that table, with D and trimming inferred from the DNA. The sample lists 85,000 to 100,000 clones; about 86% were seen once. Germline values: CDR1 LGHDT, CDR2 YNNKEL (reference sequence). The V gene lost 0 bases and the J gene lost 14 bases, with 12 bases spanning the gap. This CDR3 contains 12 residues. This clonotype was sampled from an older woman in a cohort sampled during active or convalescent COVID-19. Source material: peripheral blood. V and J are TRBV3-1 (or the pseudogene TRBV3-2) and TRBJ2-3, with D possibly matching TRBD1 (6 bases). CDR3 residues: CASSQDLGTSYF. CDR3 DNA: TGTGCCAGCAGCCAAGATCTAGGGACATCGTATTTT.